This passage covers 14 T cell receptor beta chains from one sample sequenced in a study of blood T cell repertoires in COVID-19. Produced via immunoSEQ multiplex PCR; TCRdb's table is partial and in-frame only. The sample shows about 130,000 clones, roughly 80% of them seen only once. The sequencing sample was made of PBMCs or T cells enriched from blood (not recorded which). The receptors come from a man aged 45-65 years who had recovered from COVID-19.

V and J are TRBV7-2 and TRBJ1-3, with TRBD1 identical over 7 bases. This CDR3 region has 15 residues. CDR1 is SGHTA, CDR2 FQGNSA, per germline. Trimming took 5 bases from V and 0 from J; bases not matched to a gene: 4. Here the CDR3 reads CASSSTGASGNTIYF. As DNA, the CDR3 is TGTGCCAGCAGCAGCACAGGGGCCTCTGGAAACACCATATATTTT.

The chain combines TRBV7-9 with TRBJ1-3; the D gene is possibly TRBD1 (6 bases). The CDR3 sequence is 15 residues long. Germline CDR1 and CDR2: SEHNR and FQNEAQ (reference sequence). V lost 4 bases to trimming and J lost 3 bases, with 13 bases between them. The CDR3: CASSSPGDNGNTIYF. The CDR3 region has the DNA TGTGCCAGCAGCTCTCCCGGGGACAATGGAAACACCATATATTTT.

The rearrangement links TRBV9 to TRBJ2-7; 9 bases are shared with TRBD1. The germline CDR1 and CDR2 sequences are SGDLS and YYNGEE. This CDR3 is built from 15 residues. The V gene end was trimmed by 3 bases and the J gene end by 2 bases; junction bases not matched to a gene: 6. The CDR3 loop reads CASSAGQGPTYEQYF. DNA for the CDR3: TGTGCCAGCAGCGCCGGACAGGGGCCGACCTACGAGCAGTACTTC.

J is TRBJ2-3 and V is TRBV9, with 8 nucleotides matching TRBD2. Per the germline V gene, CDR1 is SGDLS and CDR2 is YYNGEE. Losses at the gene ends were 0 bases for V and 1 base for J; bases not matched to a gene: 1. CDR3 length: 15 amino acids. The CDR3 reads CASSVARGGTDTQYF. CDR3 in DNA: TGTGCCAGCAGCGTAGCGCGGGGGGGCACAGATACGCAGTATTTT.

The rearrangement uses TRBV9 and TRBJ2-3, with a possible D match to TRBD2 (5 bases). The ends were cut back, 0 bases at V and 5 bases at J, with 7 bases in the middle. The germline gives CDR1 SGDLS, CDR2 YYNGEE. This CDR3 is built from 13 residues. The chain's CDR3 is CASSVGGLDTQYF. The CDR3 coding sequence is TGTGCCAGCAGCGTAGGCGGGTTAGATACGCAGTATTTT.

This chain links TRBV3-1 (or the pseudogene TRBV3-2) with TRBJ1-1; D gene unclear. This CDR3 has 15 amino acids. Trimming left V 0 bases short and J 5 bases short, with 13 bases between. The germline CDR1 and CDR2 sequences are LGHDT and YNNKEL (reference sequence). In DNA, the CDR3 is TGTGCCAGCAGCCAAGATGTGCGGGGTGGGACTGAAGCTTTCTTT. It translates to CASSQDVRGGTEAFF.

The V call is TRBV6-2 or TRBV6-3, the J call TRBJ2-3; weak D call: TRBD1 (5 bases). V lost 2 bases, J lost 2 bases, and 11 bases lay in between. The germline CDR1 and CDR2 sequences are MNHEY and SVGEGT. This CDR3 spans 15 amino acids. In nucleotides, the CDR3 is TGTGCCAGCAGTTACGGGGCGGCTGACACAGATACGCAGTATTTT. Translated: CASSYGAADTDTQYF.

The rearrangement links TRBV5-4 to TRBJ2-7; D might be TRBD2 (5 bases). The germline CDR1 and CDR2 sequences are SGHNT and YYREEE (reference sequence). This CDR3 is 15 amino acids long. The V end was cut by 1 base, the J end by 4 bases, with 15 bases between. DNA for the CDR3: TGTGCCAGCAGCTTGAAACGGGAAGCGACATACGAGCAGTACTTC. Its translation: CASSLKREATYEQYF. The full variable domain, in which reference TRBV5-4 and TRBJ2-7 provide the parts outside the CDR3, is ETGVTQSPTHLIKTRGQQVTLRCSSQSGHNTVSWYQQALGQGPQFIFQYYREEENGRGNFPPRFSGLQFPNYSSELNVNALELDDSALYLCASSLKREATYEQYFGPGTRLTVT.

The chain couples TRBV10-3 to TRBJ1-3; no clear D. Germline-derived CDR1 and CDR2 are ENHRY and SYGVKD. CDR3 length equals 16 residues. Trimming left V 0 bases short and J 0 bases short, with 9 bases between. In DNA, the CDR3 is TGTGCCATCAGTGAGTCGTCCGGTCGCTCTGGAAACACCATATATTTT. It translates to CAISESSGRSGNTIYF.

The rearrangement joins TRBV6-8 to TRBJ1-1; D not certain. The CDR3 contains 16 residues. Germline CDR1 is MNHGY and CDR2 is SAAAGT. V gave up 0 bases and J gave up 5 bases, with 16 bases separating them. The CDR3: CASSYSTETPGTEAFF. The CDR3 DNA reads TGTGCCAGCAGTTACTCGACTGAGACCCCGGGGACTGAAGCTTTCTTT.

The genes are TRBV28 and TRBJ2-1; 7 bases align to TRBD1. CDR1 and CDR2 from the germline V gene are MDHEN and SYDVKM. The CDR3 sequence is 15 residues long. Trimming cost V 4 bases and J 6 bases; bases outside gene matches: 9. CDR3 DNA: TGTGCCAGCAGTTCGACCGGGACAGAAGTCAATGAGCAGTTCTTC. It translates to CASSSTGTEVNEQFF.

In this sample, this clone turned up once. J is TRBJ2-7 and V is TRBV30; TRBD1 is a possible D gene (6 bases). Trimming cost V 0 bases and J 3 bases, with 15 bases left between them. CDR1 is GTSNPN and CDR2 is SVGIG in the germline V gene (reference sequence). This CDR3 is built from 15 residues. CDR3 residues: CAWSVGSGAYYEQYF. The CDR3 region has the DNA TGTGCCTGGAGTGTAGGTTCAGGGGCCTACTACGAGCAGTACTTC.

The V call is TRBV7-9, the J call TRBJ2-3; TRBD1 matches at 10 bases. There are 15 residues in the CDR3. The germline gives CDR1 SEHNR, CDR2 FQNEAQ (reference sequence). Germline trimming cut 5 bases from V and 5 bases from J; bases unmatched to any gene: 7. This CDR3 is CASSVRDRGVDTQYF. The CDR3 DNA sequence: TGTGCCAGCAGCGTGCGGGACAGGGGTGTAGATACGCAGTATTTT.

This clone was picked up one time. The V call is TRBV5-4, the J call TRBJ2-7, with D perhaps matching TRBD1 (6 bases). Germline CDR1 SGHNT, CDR2 YYREEE (reference sequence). The CDR3 is 14 amino acids. V was trimmed by 3 bases and J by 2 bases, leaving 12 bases between them. The CDR3 DNA is TGTGCCAGCAGCTACCGGGACAATCCCTACGAGCAGTACTTC. Protein: CASSYRDNPYEQYF.